This TCR beta chain was sequenced in a study of blood T cells in healthy people across ages (dated by TCRdb to the mid-2010s). Study-wide context: In model experiments, template switching captured roughly one uniquely barcoded TCR beta cDNA molecule for every two T cells. Four age groups were formed from the donors: young (average about 17 years), middle-aged (approximately 39), aged (roughly 56) and long-lived (approximately 80). To avoid experimental bias, donors of different ages were distributed randomly across sequencing lanes. The study analyzed two additional independent replicas of 1 million unique cDNA reads from the same blood draw for two donors, one aged 18 to 30 and one aged 80 or older. To track age-related changes in TCR beta repertoire diversity, the study relied on deep sequencing normalized with unique cDNA molecular identifiers.

General study outcomes and caveats: Compared with the aged group, more naive CD4+ T cells, fewer expanded clones and increased TCR diversity were shown by the long-lived group, suggesting age selection. As age increased, observed TCR beta diversity per million T cells dropped in a roughly linear way, and a significant reduction was already evident by age about 36. Estimates of total diversity based on one million sequenced T cells were considered lower bounds and underestimates. Conclusive comparison of naive and antigen-experienced compartments was prevented by the profiling of bulk unsorted PBMCs. Donor CMV infection status was unknown, potentially confounding age-related changes in expanded clonotypes. A strong correlation was found between observed TCR beta diversity and the percentage of naive T cells measured by flow cytometry.

Library method: 5' RACE. Sequencing was carried out with an Illumina HiSeq 2500. A second about 7 to 11 cycle PCR used a sample-barcoded 5' primer and a J-beta primer mix. Each TCR beta cDNA molecule received a unique molecular identifier from a template-switch 5' adaptor carrying 12 random nucleotides. At least 2.5 million CDR3-containing paired-end reads were obtained from each sample. The Mint cDNA synthesis kit, primed by a TRBC-specific oligonucleotide, was used to synthesize first-strand cDNA from all RNA. Following uracil-DNA glycosylase treatment, all cDNA underwent a first 18-cycle PCR with the universal primers M1SS and BC2_uni_R. In the source study's methods: For normalization, 1 million high-quality reads were randomly selected from each sample, with every read carrying a distinct molecular identifier. Instead of being binned into consensus sequences, reads with shared molecular identifiers were discarded. MiTCR, with a Q25 quality threshold and the strictest error-elimination algorithm, was used for CDR3 identification, clonotype clustering and error correction. Lower-bound total TCR beta diversity was estimated with a nonparametric unseen species model using Euler transformation. TCRdb reprocessing: public reads trimmed at Q25 with fastp, clones called with MiXCR, in-frame beta chains kept. Rows with one shared CDR3 protein collapse into an entry with the most common genes and DNA. The V and J calls were determined by TCRdb, not by the authors. The sample includes 550,000 to 750,000 distinct CDR3 sequences, with more than 20% observed a single time. Together, the top ten hold roughly 3.7% of the sample.

Counted from cysteine to phenylalanine, this CDR3 has 14 amino acids. Just CDR3 DNA is preserved here, 42 bases in frame from base 1. From a lookup of the germline V gene, CDR1 and CDR2 are SNHLY and FYNNEI. A distance of 13 bases separates the germline ends of V and J, which lose 2 bases and 8 bases respectively. Donors were a few dozen systemically healthy Caucasian individuals from Russia aged about 6 to 100 years. Each donor gave about 9.7 milliliters of peripheral blood, drawn into EDTA-treated Vacutainer tubes. Ficoll-Paque density-gradient centrifugation was used to isolate PBMCs, with at least 7 million per sample. Total RNA was extracted from PBMCs with Trizol reagent, with at least 6 micrograms obtained per sample. For every donor, an aliquot of PBMCs went through flow cytometry to measure the percentages of naive CD45RAhigh/CD27high T cells. Points on this clonotype: The antigen it recognizes is unknown. No base-level quality is on record; no much larger clone is a single base apart.

The sequence came from a man in his 70s in good health. Input material: blood. The sequence links TRBV2 to TRBJ2-1, with the D gene too uncertain to name. The CDR3 protein sequence reads: CASSETLGRDEQFF. The sequenced DNA: TGTGCCAGCAGTGAAACGTTGGGAAGGGATGAGCAGTTCTTC.